The clone carrying this TCR beta chain occurred a few times. This entry belongs to a study of beta chain features in type 1 diabetes. This CDR3 has 16 amino acids. V was clipped by 0 bases and J by 4 bases; unmatched bases: 9. Germline CDR1 SQVTM, CDR2 ANQGSEA. The investigators reverse transcribed all of the isolated RNA, so they sequenced expressed TCRB transcripts. Assay used: immunoSEQ multiplex PCR; TCRdb lists only in-frame clones, some missing. The sample lists roughly 150,000 clones; around 10% were seen once. The material sequenced was central memory CD4+ T cells from blood. The origin of this receptor is a young man in good health. The genes are TRBV29-1 and TRBJ1-2, with TRBD1 identical over 9 bases. The CDR3 DNA sequence: TGCAGCGTTGAAGAAACGGGACAGGGTATTTTCTATGGCTACACCTTC. Amino acids: CSVEETGQGIFYGYTF. Complete variable domain (other parts from reference TRBV29-1 and TRBJ1-2): SAVISQKPSRDICQRGTSLTIQCQVDSQVTMMFWYRQQPGQSLTLIATANQGSEATYESGFVIDKFPISRPNLTFSTLTVSNMSPEDSSIYLCSVEETGQGIFYGYTFGSGTRLTVV.